The clone carrying this T cell receptor beta chain was counted at least ten times. Its antigen is unknown. With a J-beta primer mix and a sample-barcoded 5' primer, a second PCR ran 7 to 11 cycles. From the 5' RACE reads, TCRdb called clonotypes with MiXCR, one entry per CDR3 protein. The table lists about 640,000 distinct CDR3 sequences, 25% to 30% of them singletons. This CDR3 comprises 12 residues. Germline V gene data show CDR1 as DFQATT and CDR2 as SNEGSKA (reference sequence). V lost 5 bases and J lost 9; bases outside the gene matches: 2. The sample belongs to a study of blood T cells in healthy people across ages. General study results and limits: Aged donors had fewer naive CD4+ cells and lower diversity than long-lived donors.

The specimen was blood. The sequence derives from a woman aged 80 or over in good health. This chain joins TRBV20-1 and TRBJ2-1; 12 positions agree with TRBD1. CDR3 protein: CSAGDRGLEQFF. DNA for the CDR3: TGCAGTGCTGGGGACAGGGGGCTTGAGCAGTTCTTC.